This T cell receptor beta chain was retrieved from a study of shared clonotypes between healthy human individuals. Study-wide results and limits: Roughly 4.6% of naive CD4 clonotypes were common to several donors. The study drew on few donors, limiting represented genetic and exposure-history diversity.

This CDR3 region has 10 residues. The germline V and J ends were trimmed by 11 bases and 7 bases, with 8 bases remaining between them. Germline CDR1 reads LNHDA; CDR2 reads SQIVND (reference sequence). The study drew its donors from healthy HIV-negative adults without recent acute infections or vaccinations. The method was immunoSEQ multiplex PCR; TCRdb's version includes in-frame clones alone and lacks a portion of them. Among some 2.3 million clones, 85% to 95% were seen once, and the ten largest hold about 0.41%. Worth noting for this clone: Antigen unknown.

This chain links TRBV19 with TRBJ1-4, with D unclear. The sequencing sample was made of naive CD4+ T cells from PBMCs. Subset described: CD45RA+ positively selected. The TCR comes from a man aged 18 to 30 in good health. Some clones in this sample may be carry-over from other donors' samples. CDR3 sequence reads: CAGRGEKLFF. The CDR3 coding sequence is TGTGCCGGACGGGGTGAAAAACTGTTTTTT.